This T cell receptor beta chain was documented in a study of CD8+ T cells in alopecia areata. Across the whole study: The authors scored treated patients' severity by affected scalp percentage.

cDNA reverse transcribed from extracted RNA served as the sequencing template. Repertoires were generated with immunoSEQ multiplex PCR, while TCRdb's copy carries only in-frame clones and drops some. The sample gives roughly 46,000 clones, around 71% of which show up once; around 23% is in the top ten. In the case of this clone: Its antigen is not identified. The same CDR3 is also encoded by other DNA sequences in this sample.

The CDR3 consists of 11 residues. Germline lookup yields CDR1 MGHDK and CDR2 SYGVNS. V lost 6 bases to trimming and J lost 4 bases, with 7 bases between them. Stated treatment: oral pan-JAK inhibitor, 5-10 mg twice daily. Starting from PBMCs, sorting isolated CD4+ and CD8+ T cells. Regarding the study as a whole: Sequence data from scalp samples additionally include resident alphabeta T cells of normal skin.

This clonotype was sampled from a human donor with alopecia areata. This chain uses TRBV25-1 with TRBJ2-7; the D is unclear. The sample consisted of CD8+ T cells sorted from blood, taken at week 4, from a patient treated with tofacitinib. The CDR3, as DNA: TGTGCCAGCAGGATCGGGTACGAGCAGTACTTC. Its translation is CASRIGYEQYF.